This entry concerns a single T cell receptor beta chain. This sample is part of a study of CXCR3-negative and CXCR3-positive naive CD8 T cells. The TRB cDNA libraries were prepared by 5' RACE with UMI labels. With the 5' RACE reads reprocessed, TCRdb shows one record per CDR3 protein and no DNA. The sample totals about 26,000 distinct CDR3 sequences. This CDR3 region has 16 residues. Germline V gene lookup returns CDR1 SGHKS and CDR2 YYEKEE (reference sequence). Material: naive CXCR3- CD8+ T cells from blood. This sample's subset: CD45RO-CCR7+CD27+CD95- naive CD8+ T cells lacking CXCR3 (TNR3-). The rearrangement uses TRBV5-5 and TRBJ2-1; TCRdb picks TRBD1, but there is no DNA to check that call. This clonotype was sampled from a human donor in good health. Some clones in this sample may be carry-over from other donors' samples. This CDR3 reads CASSLGKRGSHNEQFF.